This T cell receptor beta chain was observed in a study of response to subunit inactivated influenza vaccine. The V and J ends lost 0 bases and 2 bases respectively, with 14 bases between them. This CDR3 comprises 16 residues. In germline, CDR1 is DFQATT, CDR2 SNEGSKA (reference sequence). Comment on this clonotype: Its antigen is unidentified.

General study results and limits: The authors suggested that few new T cells are recruited per seasonal influenza vaccination.

Each CDR3 protein is one row after TCRdb ran MiXCR on the RT-PCR reads. Among fewer than 700,000 distinct CDR3 sequences listed, around 13% were seen once. This clonotype was sampled from a man aged 50 to 60 who received an inactivated influenza vaccine. This specimen consisted of PBMCs from blood, obtained 35 to 45 days after vaccination. The chain joins TRBV20-1 to TRBJ2-1; the D gene could be TRBD1 or TRBD2 (5 bases each). The CDR3: CSARDVRGETYNEQFF. CDR3 nucleotide sequence: TGCAGTGCTAGAGATGTTCGAGGGGAAACCTACAATGAGCAGTTCTTC.